Listed below are T cell receptor beta chains from one sample, sequenced in a study of cytomegalovirus exposure and HLA in healthy donors. Sequencing was performed with immunoSEQ multiplex PCR; in TCRdb, only in-frame clones are kept and a portion is missing. The listing contains 200,000 to 250,000 clones. Sequenced material: PBMCs. The receptors were sampled from a girl under 10 years old in good health and CMV-seropositive. The CDR3 runs from the conserved cysteine through the conserved F or W. A D gene is named only where the DNA matches it firmly.

CDR3 protein: CASRDIDPDTQYF; CDR3 DNA: TGTGCCAGTCGGGACATTGATCCAGATACGCAGTATTTT; J gene: TRBJ2-3; V gene: TRBV6-1; D gene: -
CDR3 protein: CASSLSTSGFTGELFF; CDR3 DNA: TGTGCCAGCAGCCTATCCACTAGCGGGTTTACCGGGGAGCTGTTTTTT; J gene: TRBJ2-2; V gene: TRBV4-2; D gene: TRBD2
CDR3 protein: CAGRPGTMNTGELFF; CDR3 DNA: TGTGCCGGACGCCCCGGGACAATGAACACCGGGGAGCTGTTTTTT; J gene: TRBJ2-2; V gene: TRBV2; D gene: -
CDR3 protein: CASSFRVGGGNTEAFF; CDR3 DNA: TGTGCCAGTAGTTTTCGGGTCGGGGGGGGAAACACTGAAGCTTTCTTT; J gene: TRBJ1-1; V gene: TRBV19; D gene: -
CDR3 protein: CATVTGLAESTGELFF; CDR3 DNA: TGTGCCACCGTTACGGGACTAGCGGAAAGCACCGGGGAGCTGTTTTTT; J gene: TRBJ2-2; V gene: TRBV7-9; D gene: TRBD2
CDR3 protein: CASSTQGAYSNQPQHF; CDR3 DNA: TGTGCCAGTAGTACCCAAGGAGCTTATAGCAATCAGCCCCAGCATTTT; J gene: TRBJ1-5; V gene: TRBV19; D gene: -
CDR3 protein: CSGSWGENQPQHF; CDR3 DNA: TGCAGCGGGAGTTGGGGGGAAAATCAGCCCCAGCATTTT; J gene: TRBJ1-5; V gene: TRBV29-1; D gene: -
CDR3 protein: CASSLRAWETQYF; CDR3 DNA: TGTGCCAGCAGTTTGAGGGCATGGGAGACCCAGTACTTC; J gene: TRBJ2-5; V gene: TRBV28; D gene: -
CDR3 protein: CASSQDGYGYTF; CDR3 DNA: TGCGCCAGCAGCCAAGACGGCTATGGCTACACCTTC; J gene: TRBJ1-2; V gene: TRBV4-1; D gene: -
CDR3 protein: CASSYSAAGGPSEQYF; CDR3 DNA: TGTGCCAGCAGTTACTCAGCGGCGGGAGGGCCAAGCGAGCAGTACTTC; J gene: TRBJ2-7; V gene: TRBV6-5; D gene: TRBD2
CDR3 protein: CASVLSGRAQSYNEQFF; CDR3 DNA: TGCGCCAGCGTGTTGAGCGGGAGGGCCCAATCCTACAATGAGCAGTTCTTC; J gene: TRBJ2-1; V gene: TRBV10-2; D gene: TRBD2
CDR3 protein: CASSLGEADTQYF; CDR3 DNA: TGCGCCAGCAGCTTGGGTGAGGCAGATACGCAGTATTTT; J gene: TRBJ2-3; V gene: TRBV5-1; D gene: -
CDR3 protein: CASSDGASGNTIYF; CDR3 DNA: TGTGCCAGCAGTGATGGGGCCTCTGGAAACACCATATATTTT; J gene: TRBJ1-3; V gene: TRBV6-1; D gene: -
CDR3 protein: CASSLAQEEGTQYF; CDR3 DNA: TGCGCCAGCAGCTTGGCTCAGGAGGAAGGGACCCAGTACTTC; J gene: TRBJ2-5; V gene: TRBV5-1; D gene: -
CDR3 protein: CASSYRRSAGNTIYF; CDR3 DNA: TGTGCCAGCAGTTACCGTCGATCGGCTGGAAACACCATATATTTT; J gene: TRBJ1-3; V gene: TRBV6-5; D gene: -
CDR3 protein: CTSSLQGQGLNPEAFF; CDR3 DNA: TGCACCAGCAGCCTCCAGGGACAGGGGTTGAACCCTGAAGCTTTCTTT; J gene: TRBJ1-1; V gene: TRBV1; D gene: -
CDR3 protein: CASSAEGEETQYF; CDR3 DNA: TGCGCCAGCAGTGCCGAGGGAGAAGAGACCCAGTACTTC; J gene: TRBJ2-5; V gene: TRBV10-1; D gene: -
CDR3 protein: CASGLGWREVYYYEQYF; CDR3 DNA: TGTGCTAGTGGTTTGGGCTGGCGTGAAGTCTACTACTACGAGCAGTACTTC; J gene: TRBJ2-7; V gene: TRBV12-5; D gene: -
CDR3 protein: CASSIGGGNYGYTF; CDR3 DNA: TGTGCCAGTAGTATCGGGGGGGGAAACTATGGCTACACCTTC; J gene: TRBJ1-2; V gene: TRBV19; D gene: -
CDR3 protein: CASSRRDSSFSYEQYF; CDR3 DNA: TGTGCCAGCAGTCGCCGGGACAGCAGCTTCTCCTACGAGCAGTACTTC; J gene: TRBJ2-7; V gene: TRBV7-9; D gene: TRBD1
CDR3 protein: CASSGQALYQETQYF; CDR3 DNA: TGCGCCAGCAGCGGACAGGCCTTGTACCAAGAGACCCAGTACTTC; J gene: TRBJ2-5; V gene: TRBV5-1; D gene: TRBD1
CDR3 protein: CASSFGGSEETQYF; CDR3 DNA: TGTGCCAGCTCATTCGGCGGGAGTGAGGAGACCCAGTACTTC; J gene: TRBJ2-5; V gene: TRBV18; D gene: TRBD2
CDR3 protein: CASSDLTSPSTDTQYF; CDR3 DNA: TGTGCCAGCAGCGATTTAACTAGTCCTAGCACAGATACGCAGTATTTT; J gene: TRBJ2-3; V gene: TRBV5-8; D gene: -
CDR3 protein: CASTLRDQPQHF; CDR3 DNA: TGTGCCAGCACTCTGCGGGATCAGCCCCAGCATTTT; J gene: TRBJ1-5; V gene: TRBV28; D gene: -
CDR3 protein: CASIHRGGSGAEAFF; CDR3 DNA: TGTGCCAGCATCCATAGGGGGGGTAGCGGCGCTGAAGCTTTCTTT; J gene: TRBJ1-1; V gene: TRBV27; D gene: -
CDR3 protein: CSVGQLNEQFF; CDR3 DNA: TGCAGCGTTGGACAGCTCAATGAGCAGTTCTTC; J gene: TRBJ2-1; V gene: TRBV29-1; D gene: -
CDR3 protein: CASSYSTGVQDNEQFF; CDR3 DNA: TGTGCCAGCAGTTACTCAACAGGGGTGCAGGACAATGAGCAGTTCTTC; J gene: TRBJ2-1; V gene: TRBV6-5; D gene: TRBD1
CDR3 protein: CASSELKTQYF; CDR3 DNA: TGCGCCAGCAGTGAGTTAAAGACCCAGTACTTC; J gene: TRBJ2-5; V gene: TRBV10-2; D gene: -
CDR3 protein: CASSSTGSPYNEQFF; CDR3 DNA: TGTGCCAGCAGCAGTACCGGGAGCCCCTACAATGAGCAGTTCTTC; J gene: TRBJ2-1; V gene: TRBV6-5; D gene: -
CDR3 protein: CASRWGQGISYGYTF; CDR3 DNA: TGTGCCAGCAGGTGGGGACAGGGAATCTCCTATGGCTACACCTTC; J gene: TRBJ1-2; V gene: TRBV27; D gene: TRBD1
CDR3 protein: CASSPPTGGRETQYF; CDR3 DNA: TGTGCCAGCTCACCACCTACAGGGGGCCGGGAGACCCAGTACTTC; J gene: TRBJ2-5; V gene: TRBV18; D gene: TRBD1
CDR3 protein: CASSPPVGSGNEQFF; CDR3 DNA: TGTGCCAGCTCACCACCGGTCGGTAGCGGGAATGAGCAGTTCTTC; J gene: TRBJ2-1; V gene: TRBV18; D gene: TRBD2
CDR3 protein: CAWSVGGASSNSPLHF; CDR3 DNA: TGTGCCTGGAGTGTGGGCGGGGCTTCCAGCAATTCACCCCTCCACTTT; J gene: TRBJ1-6; V gene: TRBV30; D gene: -
CDR3 protein: CASSLLGGTRKGLRGEQFF; CDR3 DNA: TGTGCCAGCAGTTTATTAGGGGGGACTAGAAAGGGTCTGCGTGGTGAGCAGTTCTTC; J gene: TRBJ2-1; V gene: TRBV27; D gene: TRBD2
CDR3 protein: CASSFPGRVGNTIYF; CDR3 DNA: TGTGCCAGCAGTTTCCCAGGCAGGGTCGGAAACACCATATATTTT; J gene: TRBJ1-3; V gene: TRBV28; D gene: -
CDR3 protein: CASSPTGQWREFYNEQFF; CDR3 DNA: TGTGCCAGCAGTCCCACAGGCCAGTGGCGGGAGTTCTACAATGAGCAGTTCTTC; J gene: TRBJ2-1; V gene: TRBV28; D gene: TRBD2
CDR3 protein: CASSHGTEEQYF; CDR3 DNA: TGCGCCAGCAGCCATGGGACTGAGGAGCAGTACTTC; J gene: TRBJ2-7; V gene: TRBV4-1; D gene: -
CDR3 protein: CASRLGAVSTDTQYF; CDR3 DNA: TGTGCCAGCAGGCTAGGGGCGGTTAGCACAGATACGCAGTATTTT; J gene: TRBJ2-3; V gene: TRBV7-2; D gene: -
CDR3 protein: CASSIGTGLLSYEQYF; CDR3 DNA: TGTGCCAGCAGCATCGGGACAGGGTTACTATCCTACGAGCAGTACTTC; J gene: TRBJ2-7; V gene: TRBV13; D gene: TRBD1
CDR3 protein: CATSRVFRADLSYEQYF; CDR3 DNA: TGTGCCACCAGCAGAGTTTTTCGTGCGGATCTCTCCTACGAGCAGTACTTC; J gene: TRBJ2-7; V gene: TRBV15; D gene: -
CDR3 protein: CATSRATGTSVYEQYF; CDR3 DNA: TGTGCCACCAGCAGAGCGACCGGGACTAGCGTGTACGAGCAGTACTTC; J gene: TRBJ2-7; V gene: TRBV15; D gene: TRBD2
CDR3 protein: CASSLSRQGGEKLFF; CDR3 DNA: TGTGCCAGCAGTTTATCTCGGCAGGGCGGTGAAAAACTGTTTTTT; J gene: TRBJ1-4; V gene: TRBV27; D gene: -
CDR3 protein: CASSLTSGSSYNEQFF; CDR3 DNA: TGCGCCAGCAGCCTCACTAGCGGGAGCTCCTACAATGAGCAGTTCTTC; J gene: TRBJ2-1; V gene: TRBV4-1; D gene: TRBD2
CDR3 protein: CARSLDRHGPGELFF; CDR3 DNA: TGTGCCAGAAGCTTGGACCGCCACGGTCCCGGGGAGCTGTTTTTT; J gene: TRBJ2-2; V gene: TRBV5-3; D gene: -
CDR3 protein: CASSLDLSSYNEQFF; CDR3 DNA: TGTGCCAGCAGCTTAGATCTCAGCTCCTACAATGAGCAGTTCTTC; J gene: TRBJ2-1; V gene: TRBV11-2; D gene: -
CDR3 protein: CASSPGLAGLNTGELFF; CDR3 DNA: TGTGCCAGCAGCCCGGGACTAGCGGGACTTAACACCGGGGAGCTGTTTTTT; J gene: TRBJ2-2; V gene: TRBV5-4; D gene: TRBD2
CDR3 protein: CASSFPSSYTF; CDR3 DNA: TGTGCCAGCAGCTTCCCCTCTAGCTACACCTTC; J gene: TRBJ1-2; V gene: TRBV28; D gene: -
CDR3 protein: CASSWTSANNEQFF; CDR3 DNA: TGTGCCAGCAGTTGGACTAGCGCTAACAATGAGCAGTTCTTC; J gene: TRBJ2-1; V gene: TRBV6-1; D gene: TRBD2